Following are 13 T cell receptor beta chains from one sample sequenced in a study of cytomegalovirus exposure and HLA in healthy donors. The PCR was carried out with 60 Vbeta primers and 13 Jbeta primers. TCRdb's copy holds only in-frame clones and misses some; the assay was immunoSEQ multiplex PCR. The profile shows some 170,000 clones, about 81% of them singletons. The sample comprised PBMCs. These receptors were obtained from a young woman in good health and CMV-seronegative.

In this sample, this clone turned up once. The rearrangement joins TRBV7-9 to TRBJ2-3; 10 positions agree with TRBD2. CDR3 length: 15 amino acids. The germline gives CDR1 SEHNR, CDR2 FQNEAQ (reference sequence). V lost 6 bases, J lost 5 bases, and 8 bases stayed unmatched. The CDR3 region has the DNA TGTGCCAGCAGACCGAGCGGGGGGGCCCAAGATACGCAGTATTTT. Its translation is CASRPSGGAQDTQYF.

In this sample, this clone turned up once. This sequence joins TRBV6-5 and TRBJ1-1; D might be TRBD1 (5 bases). The CDR3 runs to 16 residues. Germline assignment: CDR1 MNHEY and CDR2 SVGAGI. V was pared by 0 bases and J by 4 bases, with 15 bases between. The CDR3 loop reads CASSYSGGNLGTEAFF. For the CDR3, the DNA is TGTGCCAGCAGTTACTCCGGGGGAAACTTAGGCACTGAAGCTTTCTTT.

This chain uses TRBV9 with TRBJ2-1; the match to TRBD2 covers 9 bases. V gave up 0 bases and J gave up 3 bases; unmatched junction bases: 1. CDR3 length: 15 residues. Per germline, CDR1 SGDLS and CDR2 YYNGEE. The CDR3 reads CASSVGGGVYNEQFF. In nucleotides, the CDR3 is TGTGCCAGCAGCGTAGGCGGGGGGGTCTACAATGAGCAGTTCTTC.

The chain is built from TRBV19 and TRBJ1-3; D might be TRBD1 (5 bases). The CDR3 has 17 amino acids. V gave up 2 bases and J gave up 5 bases, with 19 bases separating them. CDR1 and CDR2 from the germline V gene are LNHDA and SQIVND (reference sequence). The CDR3: CASSILGTDGGRNTIYF. DNA for the CDR3: TGTGCCAGTAGTATATTGGGTACGGACGGGGGAAGAAACACCATATATTTT.

In its sample, this clone was seen once. The chain uses TRBV5-6 and TRBJ1-2, with a tentative D call TRBD1 (6 bases). Germline loops: CDR1 SGHDT, CDR2 YYEEEE. The CDR3 length is 16 residues. Trimming shortened V by 3 bases and J by 7 bases, and 22 bases separated the two germline ends. The CDR3 spells CASSSLGWRQGSGYTF. In nucleotides, the CDR3 is TGTGCCAGCAGCTCTCTGGGATGGCGGCAGGGGTCTGGCTACACCTTC.

The chain has TRBV5-1 and TRBJ1-2; 9 bases match TRBD1. The ends lost 3 bases at V and 5 bases at J; junction bases unmatched: 2. The CDR3 is 13 amino acids. From germline, CDR1 is SGHRS and CDR2 YFSETQ. The CDR3 protein is CASSWTGEYGYTF. DNA of the CDR3: TGCGCCAGCAGCTGGACAGGGGAATATGGCTACACCTTC. The whole variable domain, filled in from reference TRBV5-1 and TRBJ1-2, reads KAGVTQTPRYLIKTRGQQVTLSCSPISGHRSVSWYQQTPGQGLQFLFEYFSETQRNKGNFPGRFSGRQFSNSRSEMNVSTLELGDSALYLCASSWTGEYGYTFGSGTRLTVV.

With regard to this clone: This may stem from a read error, because a much larger clone lies one nucleotide away. The identical CDR3 is also encoded by other nucleotide sequences in the sample. This rearrangement joins TRBV30 to TRBJ2-7; D possibly corresponds to TRBD2 (5 bases). Trimming pared 5 bases from V and 2 bases from J, leaving 13 bases between. CDR1 GTSNPN and CDR2 SVGIG come from the germline V gene (reference sequence). This CDR3 comprises 13 residues. The CDR3 loop is CAWGQAGTYEQYF. CDR3 sequence (DNA): TGTGCCTGGGGCCAAGCCGGGACCTACGAGCAGTACTTC.

This rearrangement joins TRBV5-6 to TRBJ2-7; maybe TRBD1 (5 bases). Germline CDR1 and CDR2: SGHDT and YYEEEE. The CDR3 totals 16 residues. Trimming stripped 1 base from V and 5 bases from J, with 19 bases between. The CDR3 region has the DNA TGTGCCAGCAGCTTGCGTCCTTTACTCCTAGGGGACGAGCAGTACTTC. It encodes CASSLRPLLLGDEQYF.

The DNA of the CDR3 is TGTGCCAGCAGCTTAGAGGCTAGCGGGAGGGACGGTGAGCAGTTCTTC. As protein: CASSLEASGRDGEQFF. The V gene is TRBV11-2, the J gene TRBJ2-1; 12 bases agree with TRBD2. J was trimmed by 9 bases and V by 0 bases; bases with no gene match: 6. The germline gives CDR1 SGHAT, CDR2 FQNNGV. The CDR3 covers 16 residues.

This clone showed up just a few times. The V gene is TRBV5-1, the J gene TRBJ2-5, with 7 bases matching TRBD2. The J call is doubtful: the DNA matches TRBJ2-7 better. Germline CDR1 is SGHRS and CDR2 is YFSETQ. The length of the CDR3 is 13 residues. CDR3 coding DNA: TGCGCCAGCAGTCAACGGGAGGACTACGAGCAGTACTTC. It yields the protein CASSQREDYEQYF.

This clone was seen only a few times. This chain connects TRBV5-1 to TRBJ1-1, with D tentatively TRBD1 (6 bases). V gave up 4 bases and J gave up 6 bases, with 13 bases separating them. Germline CDR1 and CDR2: SGHRS and YFSETQ. The CDR3 runs to 13 residues. The CDR3 sequence is CASSILQGSEAFF. The DNA for the CDR3 is TGCGCCAGCAGCATACTCCAGGGGTCTGAAGCTTTCTTT.

V is TRBV11-2 and J is TRBJ2-7; tentatively, D is TRBD1 (5 bases). CDR1 SGHAT and CDR2 FQNNGV come from the germline V gene. This CDR3 comprises 13 residues. V lost 8 bases to trimming and J lost 2 bases, with 13 bases between them. The chain's CDR3 is CASLRAGTYEQYF. Written as DNA, the CDR3 is TGTGCCAGCCTCCGAGCAGGGACCTACGAGCAGTACTTC.

The chain combines TRBV12-5 with TRBJ2-7; possible D gene TRBD1, 5 bases. The CDR3 covers 14 residues. The germline V gene encodes CDR1 LGHNT and CDR2 FRNRAP. The V and J ends lost 1 base and 3 bases respectively, with 10 bases between them. CDR3 region: CASGLDRNLYEQYF. In DNA form, the CDR3 reads TGTGCTAGTGGTTTGGACAGGAATCTCTACGAGCAGTACTTC.